This section outlines one T cell receptor beta chain sequence together with its context. These data belong to a study of shared clonotypes between healthy human individuals. Measured with immunoSEQ multiplex PCR; TCRdb has only the in-frame clones, and not every one. The sample includes a few million clones, 90% to 95% of them seen just once. V lost 5 bases to trimming and J lost 0 bases, with 12 bases between them. The CDR3 runs 15 residues. Germline CDR1 SGHVS, CDR2 FNYEAQ. The chain carries TRBV7-6 and TRBJ2-3; D might be TRBD2 (5 bases). The sample consisted of naive CD4+ T cells sorted from blood. The sample's subset: CD45RA+ positively selected. This TCR was recovered from a man younger than 30 in good health. The DNA for the CDR3 is TGTGCCAGCAGCCCAGCGGCGGTGAGCACAGATACGCAGTATTTT. This codes for CASSPAAVSTDTQYF.